This T cell receptor beta chain appears in the sequencing data of a study of cytomegalovirus exposure and HLA in healthy donors. Researchers ran the PCR with 60 Vbeta and 13 Jbeta primers. Libraries were prepared by immunoSEQ multiplex PCR; TCRdb keeps only in-frame clonotypes and omits some of them. This table holds roughly 160,000 clones, 80% to 85% found once. The donors comprised healthy bone marrow donors. Deletions cut 5 bases from V and 1 base from J, with 11 bases between. This CDR3 contains 14 residues. The V gene's germline CDR1 is SGHTA and CDR2 FQGNSA. The sequencing input was PBMCs. The genes are TRBV7-2 and TRBJ1-1, with a possible D match to TRBD1 (6 bases). The sequence was obtained from a male donor in good health and CMV-seronegative. CDR3 amino acids: CASSLETGNTEAFF. DNA for the CDR3: TGTGCCAGCAGCCTAGAGACAGGGAACACTGAAGCTTTCTTT.